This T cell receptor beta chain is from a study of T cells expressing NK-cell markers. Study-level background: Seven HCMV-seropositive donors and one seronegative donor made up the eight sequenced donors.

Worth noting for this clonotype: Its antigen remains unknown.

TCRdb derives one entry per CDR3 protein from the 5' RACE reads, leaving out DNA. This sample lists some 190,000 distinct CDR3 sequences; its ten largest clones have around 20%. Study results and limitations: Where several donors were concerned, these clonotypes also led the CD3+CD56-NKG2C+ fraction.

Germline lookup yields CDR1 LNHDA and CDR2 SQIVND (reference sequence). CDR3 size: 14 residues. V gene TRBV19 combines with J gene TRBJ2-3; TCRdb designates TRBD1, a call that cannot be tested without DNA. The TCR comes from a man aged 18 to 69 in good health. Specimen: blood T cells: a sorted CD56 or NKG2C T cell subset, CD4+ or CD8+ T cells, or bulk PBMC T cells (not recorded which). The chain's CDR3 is CASRDTGGTDTQYF.